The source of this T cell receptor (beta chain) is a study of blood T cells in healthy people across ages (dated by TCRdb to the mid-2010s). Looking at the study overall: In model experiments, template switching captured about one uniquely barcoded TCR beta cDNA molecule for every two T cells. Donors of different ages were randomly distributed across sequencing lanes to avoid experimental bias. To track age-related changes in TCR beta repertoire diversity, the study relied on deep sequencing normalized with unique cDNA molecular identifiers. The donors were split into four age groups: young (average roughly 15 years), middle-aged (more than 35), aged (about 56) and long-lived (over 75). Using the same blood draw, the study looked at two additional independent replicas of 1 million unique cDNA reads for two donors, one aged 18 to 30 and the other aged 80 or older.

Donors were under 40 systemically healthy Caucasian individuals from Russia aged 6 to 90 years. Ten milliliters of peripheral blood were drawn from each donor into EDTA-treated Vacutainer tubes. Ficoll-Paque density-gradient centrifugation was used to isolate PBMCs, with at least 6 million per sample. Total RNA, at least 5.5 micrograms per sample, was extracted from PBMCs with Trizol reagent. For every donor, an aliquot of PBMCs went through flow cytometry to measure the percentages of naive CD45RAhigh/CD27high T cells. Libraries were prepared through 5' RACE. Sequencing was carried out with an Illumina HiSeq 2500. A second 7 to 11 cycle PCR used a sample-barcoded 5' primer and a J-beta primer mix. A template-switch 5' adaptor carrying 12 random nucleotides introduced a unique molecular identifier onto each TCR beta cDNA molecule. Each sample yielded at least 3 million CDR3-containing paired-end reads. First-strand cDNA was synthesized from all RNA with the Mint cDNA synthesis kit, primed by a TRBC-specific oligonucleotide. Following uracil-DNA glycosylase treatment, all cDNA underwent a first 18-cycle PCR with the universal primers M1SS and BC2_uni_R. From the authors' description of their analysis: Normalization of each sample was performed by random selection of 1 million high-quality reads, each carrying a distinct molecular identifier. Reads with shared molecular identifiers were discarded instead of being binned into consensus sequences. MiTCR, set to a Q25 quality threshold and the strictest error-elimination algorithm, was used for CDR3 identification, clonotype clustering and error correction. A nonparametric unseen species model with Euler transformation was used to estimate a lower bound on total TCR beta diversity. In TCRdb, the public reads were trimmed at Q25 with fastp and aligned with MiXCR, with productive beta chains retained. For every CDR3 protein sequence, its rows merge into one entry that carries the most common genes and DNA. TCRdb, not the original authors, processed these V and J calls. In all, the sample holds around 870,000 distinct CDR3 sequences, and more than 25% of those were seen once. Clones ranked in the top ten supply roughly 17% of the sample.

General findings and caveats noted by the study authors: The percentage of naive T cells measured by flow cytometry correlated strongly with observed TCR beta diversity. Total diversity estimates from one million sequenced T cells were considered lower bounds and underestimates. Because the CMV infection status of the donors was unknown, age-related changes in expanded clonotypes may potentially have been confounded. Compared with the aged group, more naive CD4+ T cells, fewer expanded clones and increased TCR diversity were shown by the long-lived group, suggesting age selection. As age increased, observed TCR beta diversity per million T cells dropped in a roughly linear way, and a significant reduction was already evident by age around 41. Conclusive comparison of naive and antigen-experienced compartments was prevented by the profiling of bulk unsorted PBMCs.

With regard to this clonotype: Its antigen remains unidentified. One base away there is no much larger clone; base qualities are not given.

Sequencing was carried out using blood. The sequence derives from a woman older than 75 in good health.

The CDR3 region reads CASSLSAVNTEAFF. At the DNA level, the sequence is TGTGCCAGCAGTTTAAGCGCCGTGAACACTGAAGCTTTCTTT. The sequence links TRBV27 to TRBJ1-1; too little of a D gene remains to name it. The germline V gene (reference sequence) sets CDR1 to MNHEY and CDR2 to SMNVEV. The V end loses 2 bases and the J end loses 0 bases, and a stretch of 7 bases separates them. Spanning cysteine to phenylalanine, the CDR3 consists of 14 amino acids. Just the 42-base CDR3 DNA is kept, in frame starting at base 1.